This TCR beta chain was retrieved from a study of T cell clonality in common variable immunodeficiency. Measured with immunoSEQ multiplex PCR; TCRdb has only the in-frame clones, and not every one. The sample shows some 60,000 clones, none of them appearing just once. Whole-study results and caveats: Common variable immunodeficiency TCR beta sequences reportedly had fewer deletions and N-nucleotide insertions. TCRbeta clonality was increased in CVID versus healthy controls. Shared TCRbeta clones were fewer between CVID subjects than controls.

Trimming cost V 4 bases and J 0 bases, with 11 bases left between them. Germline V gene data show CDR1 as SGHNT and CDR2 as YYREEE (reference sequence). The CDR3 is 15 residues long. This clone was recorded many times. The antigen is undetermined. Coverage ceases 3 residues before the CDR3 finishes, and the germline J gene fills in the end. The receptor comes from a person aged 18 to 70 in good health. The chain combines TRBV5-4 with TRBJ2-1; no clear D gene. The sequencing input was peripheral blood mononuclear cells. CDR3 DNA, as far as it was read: TGTGCCAGCAGCCTTCAACTGAGCTCCTACAATGAG. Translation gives CASSLQLSSYNE. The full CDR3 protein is CASSLQLSSYNEQFF. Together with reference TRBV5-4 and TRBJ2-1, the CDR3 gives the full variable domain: ETGVTQSPTHLIKTRGQQVTLRCSSQSGHNTVSWYQQALGQGPQFIFQYYREEENGRGNFPPRFSGLQFPNYSSELNVNALELDDSALYLCASSLQLSSYNEQFFGPGTRLTVL.